The 10 T cell receptor beta chains presented below share a single source sample, sequenced in a study of CD8+ T cells in alopecia areata. The authors extracted RNA and reverse transcribed it into cDNA as the sequencing template. The assay was immunoSEQ multiplex PCR, and TCRdb's table has in-frame clones only and misses some. The data show some 150,000 clones, approximately 90% seen once. The treatment was: oral pan-JAK inhibitor, 5-10 mg twice daily. Sequenced material: CD8+ T cells sorted from blood, taken at week 4, from a patient treated with tofacitinib. These receptors all stem from a human donor with alopecia areata.

This sequence joins TRBV2 and TRBJ2-7; 9 positions agree with TRBD2. Germline lookup yields CDR1 SNHLY and CDR2 FYNNEI. V lost 5 bases to trimming and J lost 4 bases; unmatched junction nucleotides: 12. The CDR3 is 16 residues long. The CDR3 coding sequence is TGTGCCAGCAGTCCGATCCAGACTAGCGGCAAATACGAGCAGTACTTC. It encodes CASSPIQTSGKYEQYF. Variable domain in full (rest from reference TRBV2 and TRBJ2-7): EPEVTQTPSHQVTQMGQEVILRCVPISNHLYFYWYRQILGQKVEFLVSFYNNEISEKSEIFDDQFSVERPDGSNFTLKIRSTKLEDSAMYFCASSPIQTSGKYEQYFGPGTRLTVT.

The chain employs TRBV30 and TRBJ2-4; 7 bases fit TRBD2. The germline V gene encodes CDR1 GTSNPN and CDR2 SVGIG (reference sequence). This CDR3 spans 14 amino acids. Trimming at V came to 0 bases and at J to 7 bases, leaving 6 bases not matched to a gene. The CDR3 DNA sequence: TGTGCCTGGAGTGTACAGGCGGGGGTCAACATTCAGTACTTC. Its translation: CAWSVQAGVNIQYF.

The table lists this clone with a count of one. V usage is TRBV5-6 and J usage is TRBJ2-5; no reliable D call. The last part of the DNA fits TRBJ2-7 better; the J call may be wrong. The CDR3 has 12 amino acids. Germline V lookup: CDR1 SGHDT, CDR2 YYEEEE. CDR3 nucleotide sequence: TGTGCCAGCAGCTTGATTTTGTCCGAGCAGTACTTC. Amino acids: CASSLILSEQYF.

This clone is a singleton in its sample. The chain couples TRBV7-8 to TRBJ2-5; unclear D gene. Trimming removed 7 bases at V and 3 bases at J, with 12 bases between. The length of the CDR3 is 13 residues. Per the germline V gene, CDR1 is SGHVS and CDR2 is FQNEAQ. Here the CDR3 reads CASMGESKETQYF. CDR3 sequence (DNA): TGTGCCAGCATGGGCGAGAGTAAAGAGACCCAGTACTTC.

The chain uses TRBV29-1 and TRBJ2-2; 9 bases are shared with TRBD1. The germline gives CDR1 SQVTM, CDR2 ANQGSEA. This CDR3 is built from 12 residues. V was pared by 4 bases and J by 6 bases, with 0 bases of the junction left unmatched. CDR3 DNA: TGCAGCGTTGGGACAGGGGCCGGGGAGCTGTTTTTT. This sequence encodes CSVGTGAGELFF.

The J gene is TRBJ2-7, the V gene TRBV5-1, with unresolved D. This CDR3 region has 11 residues. Trimming left V 4 bases short and J 0 bases short, with 2 bases between. The V gene's germline CDR1 is SGHRS and CDR2 YFSETQ. The CDR3 DNA follows: TGCGCCAGCAGCGACTCCTACGAGCAGTACTTC. Protein product: CASSDSYEQYF.

The chain employs TRBV6-1 and TRBJ2-1; D is unclear. Germline values: CDR1 MNHNS, CDR2 SASEGT. Trimming cost V 8 bases and J 10 bases, with 12 bases left between them. This CDR3 is built from 11 residues. CDR3 bases: TGTGCCAGCTTGGAGTTATCAGAGCAGTTCTTC. It is translated as CASLELSEQFF.

The DNA for the CDR3 is TGTGCCAGCAGCCAAGAGGCTCCGTCCTACGAGCAGTACTTC. It is translated as CASSQEAPSYEQYF. The chain is built from TRBV4-2 and TRBJ2-7; D unclear. The CDR3 loop spans 14 amino acids. Germline V gene sequence: CDR1 LGHNA, CDR2 YNFKEQ. V was trimmed by 0 bases and J by 1 base, leaving 7 bases between them.

The chain joins TRBV10-2 to TRBJ2-3, with TRBD2 as a possible D gene (5 bases). This CDR3 is built from 14 residues. Germline values: CDR1 WSHSY, CDR2 SAAADI. Between the trimmed V and J ends, which lost 4 bases and 3 bases, there was a span of 11 bases. This chain's CDR3 is CASSGGGLTDTQYF. In DNA form, the CDR3 reads TGCGCCAGCAGTGGCGGAGGCTTAACAGATACGCAGTATTTT.

The chain links TRBV29-1 to TRBJ1-3; perhaps TRBD1 as D (5 bases). Per germline, CDR1 SQVTM and CDR2 ANQGSEA. This CDR3 region has 15 residues. Deletions cut 7 bases from V and 4 bases from J, with 20 bases between. The CDR3 here is CSASPPGGAGNTIYF. The CDR3, as DNA: TGCAGCGCCTCACCCCCCGGGGGAGCCGGAAACACCATATATTTT.